These 30 T cell receptor beta chains were sequenced from one sample in a study of T cell repertoires in cytomegalovirus infection. Antigens of these TCRs are unknown. MiXCR was run by TCRdb on the reads, yielding one entry per CDR3 protein. Of 640,000 or so distinct CDR3 sequences detected, around a third appear once; the ten largest clones hold 15% to 20%. Sample: cultured PBMCs, taken from culture after CMV antigen stimulation. These receptors all come from a human donor in good health (CMV status not recorded). Some clones in this sample may be carry-over from other donors' samples.

This chain connects TRBV5-6 to TRBJ2-1; the match to TRBD1 covers 10 bases. CDR1 and CDR2 (germline): SGHDT, YYEEEE. Trimming at V came to 3 bases and at J to 7 bases, leaving 7 bases not matched to a gene. The CDR3 extends over 15 amino acids. The CDR3 here is CASSSPGTGVNEQFF. In nucleotides, the CDR3 is TGTGCCAGCAGCTCCCCCGGGACAGGGGTGAATGAGCAGTTCTTC. The full variable domain, with the rest looked up from reference TRBV5-6 and TRBJ2-1, is DAGVTQSPTHLIKTRGQQVTLRCSPKSGHDTVSWYQQALGQGPQFIFQYYEEEERQRGNFPDRFSGHQFPNYSSELNVNALLLGDSALYLCASSSPGTGVNEQFFGPGTRLTVL.

This clonotype was detected only once. This chain connects TRBV20-1 to TRBJ2-5; D uncertain. The CDR3 sequence is 13 residues long. V was cut by 2 bases and J by 5 bases, with 12 bases left in between. The germline CDR1 and CDR2 sequences are DFQATT and SNEGSKA (reference sequence). The CDR3 nucleotides read TGCAGTGCTAGACTAGGCCTTACCGAGACCCAGTACTTC. Translation gives CSARLGLTETQYF.

The chain employs TRBV4-1 and TRBJ2-3; D might be TRBD2 (7 bases). The CDR3 totals 18 residues. V lost 2 bases and J 1 base, leaving 19 bases between the germline ends. Looked up from germline, CDR1 is MGHRA and CDR2 is YSYEKL. The CDR3 DNA follows: TGCGCCAGCAGCCAAACATCGGAGGGGGGGTTCGGCACAGATACGCAGTATTTT. It encodes CASSQTSEGGFGTDTQYF.

This clonotype has a handful of counts. The chain links TRBV4-3 to TRBJ2-6, with D uncertain. Trimming took off 1 base at V and 6 bases at J, with 16 bases between the two ends. Germline V gene sequence: CDR1 LGHNA, CDR2 YSLEER. The CDR3 is 17 residues long. The CDR3 DNA is TGCGCCAGCAGCCAAGCGGCAGTTGGCCCCGAGGCCAACGTCCTGACTTTC. Amino acid sequence: CASSQAAVGPEANVLTF.

V is TRBV4-2 and J is TRBJ1-5, with D possibly matching TRBD1 (5 bases). Germline values: CDR1 LGHNA, CDR2 YNFKEQ. The CDR3 has 17 amino acids. V lost 3 bases to trimming and J lost 1 base, with 16 bases between them. The CDR3 here is CASSQAGWDTSNQPQHF. CDR3 in DNA: TGTGCCAGCAGCCAGGCAGGGTGGGATACGAGCAATCAGCCCCAGCATTTT.

This clonotype has a single count. The rearrangement links TRBV9 to TRBJ2-6; no clear D. Trimming left V 3 bases short and J 0 bases short, with 10 bases between. This CDR3 is built from 16 residues. The germline gives CDR1 SGDLS, CDR2 YYNGEE. The CDR3 here is CASSALLGSGANVLTF. The DNA of the CDR3 is TGTGCCAGCAGCGCCCTGCTGGGCTCTGGGGCCAACGTCCTGACTTTC.

This clonotype was counted a few times. The V gene is TRBV7-8, the J gene TRBJ2-1; TRBD2 aligns across 9 bases. Germline CDR1 SGHVS, CDR2 FQNEAQ. The CDR3 covers 14 residues. V dropped 2 bases and J dropped 8; count of bases not matched to a gene: 4. In nucleotides, the CDR3 is TGTGCCAGCAGCTTACTAGCGGGGAGTGATGAGCAGTTCTTC. Encoded protein: CASSLLAGSDEQFF. Filled out from reference TRBV7-8 and TRBJ2-1, the complete variable domain reads GAGVSQSPRYKVAKRGQDVALRCDPISGHVSLFWYQQALGQGPEFLTYFQNEAQLDKSGLPSDRFFAERPEGSVSTLKIQRTQQEDSAVYLCASSLLAGSDEQFFGPGTRLTVL.

J is TRBJ2-2 and V is TRBV7-9, with D uncertain. Germline V CDR1 and CDR2: SEHNR, FQNEAQ (reference sequence). V gave up 8 bases and J gave up 5 bases, with 9 bases separating them. This CDR3 spans 12 amino acids. CDR3 protein: CASPGVTGELFF. The CDR3 DNA reads TGTGCCAGCCCAGGAGTAACCGGGGAGCTGTTTTTT. Variable domain in full (rest from reference TRBV7-9 and TRBJ2-2): DTGVSQNPRHKITKRGQNVTFRCDPISEHNRLYWYRQTLGQGPEFLTYFQNEAQLEKSRLLSDRFSAERPKGSFSTLEIQRTEQGDSAMYLCASPGVTGELFFGEGSRLTVL.

This clonotype was observed many times. The J gene is TRBJ2-1, the V gene TRBV7-2; D ambiguous. Trimming cost V 0 bases and J 4 bases, with 13 bases left between them. CDR1 and CDR2 (germline): SGHTA, FQGNSA. The CDR3 length is 16 residues. Written as DNA, the CDR3 is TGTGCCAGCAGCTTAGCCGATACAACTATATACAATGAGCAGTTCTTC. As protein: CASSLADTTIYNEQFF. The variable domain in full, with the rest retrieved from reference TRBV7-2 and TRBJ2-1, is GAGVSQSPSNKVTEKGKDVELRCDPISGHTALYWYRQSLGQGLEFLIYFQGNSAPDKSGLPSDRFSAERTGGSVSTLTIQRTQQEDSAVYLCASSLADTTIYNEQFFGPGTRLTVL.

V is TRBV12-3 or TRBV12-4 and J is TRBJ2-1; 7 nucleotides align to TRBD1. The J segment lost 0 bases and the V segment lost 5 bases, leaving 7 bases of the junction unmatched. CDR3 length: 16 residues. CDR3 nucleotide sequence: TGTGCCAGCAGTACCGACAGGGCGAGCTCCTACAATGAGCAGTTCTTC. Translating gives CASSTDRASSYNEQFF.

The chain uses TRBV5-1 and TRBJ2-7, with 10 bases identical to TRBD1. Germline trimming cut 4 bases from V and 2 bases from J; bases unmatched to any gene: 6. This CDR3 is built from 15 residues. Germline assignment: CDR1 SGHRS and CDR2 YFSETQ. DNA for the CDR3: TGCGCCAGCAGCCCGGGAGGGACAGGGGCCTACGAGCAGTACTTC. As protein: CASSPGGTGAYEQYF.

This clonotype was detected a few times. The rearrangement links TRBV7-9 to TRBJ2-3, with D hard to call. Germline V gene lookup returns CDR1 SEHNR and CDR2 FQNEAQ (reference sequence). The CDR3 runs 17 residues. Trimming removed 5 bases from V and 2 bases from J, with 20 bases in between. CDR3 protein: CASSPWVRGRLTDTQYF. CDR3 DNA: TGTGCCAGCAGCCCATGGGTTCGCGGCCGCCTCACAGATACGCAGTATTTT. Supplemented by reference TRBV7-9 and TRBJ2-3, the full variable domain reads DTGVSQNPRHKITKRGQNVTFRCDPISEHNRLYWYRQTLGQGPEFLTYFQNEAQLEKSRLLSDRFSAERPKGSFSTLEIQRTEQGDSAMYLCASSPWVRGRLTDTQYFGPGTRLTVL.

The CDR3 protein is CASSSTWPDAYEQYF. The CDR3 DNA sequence: TGTGCCAGCAGCTCCACCTGGCCCGACGCCTACGAGCAGTACTTC. This chain joins TRBV5-4 and TRBJ2-7, with D uncertain. Germline V gene data show CDR1 as SGHNT and CDR2 as YYREEE (reference sequence). V lost 3 bases and J lost 2, with 15 bases in between. There are 15 residues in the CDR3. Full variable domain (missing parts from reference TRBV5-4 and TRBJ2-7): ETGVTQSPTHLIKTRGQQVTLRCSSQSGHNTVSWYQQALGQGPQFIFQYYREEENGRGNFPPRFSGLQFPNYSSELNVNALELDDSALYLCASSSTWPDAYEQYFGPGTRLTVT.

The CDR3, as DNA: TGTGCCAGCAGCCGCAGTTGGGGGGACAATGAGCAGTTCTTC. This translates into CASSRSWGDNEQFF. The rearrangement joins TRBV7-2 to TRBJ2-1; weak D call: TRBD2 (6 bases). Deletions cut 5 bases from V and 5 bases from J, with 13 bases between. This CDR3 has 14 amino acids. The germline V gene has CDR1 SGHTA and CDR2 FQGNSA.

The chain uses TRBV6-1 and TRBJ2-2, with D unclear. V shed 1 base and J shed 4 bases, with 7 bases lying between them. The CDR3 is made up of 14 amino acids. CDR1 and CDR2 from the germline V gene are MNHNS and SASEGT. CDR3 loop: CASSEVMVTGELFF. In DNA form, the CDR3 reads TGTGCCAGCAGTGAAGTGATGGTCACCGGGGAGCTGTTTTTT.

The chain carries TRBV11-2 and TRBJ2-7, with 9 bases that match TRBD2. The CDR3 totals 14 residues. V lost 3 bases to trimming and J lost 6 bases; unmatched junction nucleotides: 6. The germline gives CDR1 SGHAT, CDR2 FQNNGV. The CDR3 sequence: CASSFGGRASEQYF. Written as DNA, the CDR3 is TGTGCCAGCAGCTTCGGCGGGAGGGCCTCCGAGCAGTACTTC. Full variable domain (remainder filled in from reference TRBV11-2 and TRBJ2-7): EAGVAQSPRYKIIEKRQSVAFWCNPISGHATLYWYQQILGQGPKLLIQFQNNGVVDDSQLPKDRFSAERLKGVDSTLKIQPAKLEDSAVYLCASSFGGRASEQYFGPGTRLTVT.

This clonotype was seen ten or more times. The chain uses TRBV7-2 and TRBJ2-7, with D tentatively TRBD1 (6 bases). The CDR3 runs 13 residues. Germline CDR1 is SGHTA and CDR2 is FQGNSA. V was shortened by 5 bases and J by 6 bases, with 14 bases between the two germline ends. DNA of the CDR3: TGTGCCAGCAGCCCAGGTGGGGGCGGCGAGCAGTACTTC. Translation: CASSPGGGGEQYF.

This sequence joins TRBV20-1 and TRBJ2-4; a weak D match, TRBD1 (6 bases). V was trimmed by 1 base and J by 0 bases, leaving 13 bases between them. The CDR3 runs to 16 residues. From germline, CDR1 is DFQATT and CDR2 SNEGSKA (reference sequence). The CDR3 sequence: CSARVGTQVAKNIQYF. The CDR3 DNA reads TGCAGTGCTAGAGTCGGGACACAAGTAGCCAAAAACATTCAGTACTTC.

This clonotype was seen only a few times. The genes are TRBV7-9 and TRBJ2-7, with D uncertain. The CDR3 covers 11 residues. V gave up 8 bases and J gave up 1 base, with 6 bases separating them. Germline assignment: CDR1 SEHNR and CDR2 FQNEAQ (reference sequence). CDR3 DNA sequence: TGTGCCAGCGAGGTTTCCTACGAGCAGTACTTC. It specifies CASEVSYEQYF.

CDR3 sequence (DNA): TGTGCCAGCACCGGACTAGCCTTAGGGGAGCAGTTCTTC. It translates to CASTGLALGEQFF. The V and J genes are TRBV5-6 and TRBJ2-1; 8 nucleotides match TRBD2. Germline V gene sequence: CDR1 SGHDT, CDR2 YYEEEE. CDR3 length: 13 residues. V trimming: 6 bases; J trimming: 10 bases; junction bases outside the gene matches: 9.

The chain employs TRBV6-5 and TRBJ1-1; D not resolved. The CDR3 is 15 amino acids. Trimming took 0 bases from V and 3 from J, leaving 11 bases between them. The germline gives CDR1 MNHEY, CDR2 SVGAGI. In DNA, the CDR3 is TGTGCCAGCAGTTACTCTCTCCATTCGGACACTGAAGCTTTCTTT. It yields the protein CASSYSLHSDTEAFF.

The genes are TRBV11-2 and TRBJ1-2; the D gene is possibly TRBD1 (6 bases). CDR1 is SGHAT, CDR2 FQNNGV, per germline. This CDR3 is built from 14 residues. V was cut by 1 base and J by 7 bases, with 13 bases left in between. In DNA, the CDR3 is TGTGCCAGCAGCTTAGGAATCGGGGGGCCTGGCTACACCTTC. Its translation: CASSLGIGGPGYTF. The full variable domain, its missing parts supplied by reference TRBV11-2 and TRBJ1-2, is EAGVAQSPRYKIIEKRQSVAFWCNPISGHATLYWYQQILGQGPKLLIQFQNNGVVDDSQLPKDRFSAERLKGVDSTLKIQPAKLEDSAVYLCASSLGIGGPGYTFGSGTRLTVV.

This chain uses TRBV11-2 with TRBJ2-5, with 11 bases aligning to TRBD2. Germline CDR1 is SGHAT and CDR2 is FQNNGV. J lost 7 bases, V lost 5 bases, and 15 bases had no gene match. This CDR3 is 17 amino acids long. CDR3 nucleotide sequence: TGTGCCAGCAGCCCGGGACTAGCGGTCTCCAGAGGGGGGACCCAGTACTTC. It translates to CASSPGLAVSRGGTQYF.

This sequence joins TRBV19 and TRBJ1-5; D is perhaps TRBD1 (5 bases). The CDR3 is made up of 15 amino acids. Trimming cost V 6 bases and J 0 bases, with 12 bases left between them. Germline V gives CDR1 LNHDA, CDR2 SQIVND (reference sequence). The CDR3 loop is CASRGDGLSNQPQHF. As DNA, the CDR3 is TGTGCCAGTAGGGGGGACGGGCTTAGCAATCAGCCCCAGCATTTT.

The chain recombines TRBV12-3 or TRBV12-4 with TRBJ2-6; no clear D. V was clipped by 6 bases and J by 2 bases, with 5 bases between them. The CDR3 extends over 13 amino acids. The CDR3 nucleotides are TGTGCCAGCAGCAATCCTGGGGCCAACGTCCTGACTTTC. This gives the protein CASSNPGANVLTF.

A few counts support this clonotype. The chain carries TRBV11-1 and TRBJ1-1, with TRBD1 identical over 9 bases. Germline V gene data show CDR1 as SGHAT and CDR2 as FQDESV (reference sequence). J lost 1 base, V lost 0 bases, and 6 bases had no gene match. The CDR3 has 17 amino acids. CDR3: CASSLATDRGWNTEAFF. The CDR3 DNA reads TGTGCCAGCAGCTTAGCCACGGACAGGGGTTGGAACACTGAAGCTTTCTTT.

The chain joins TRBV19 to TRBJ2-3; no firm D call. The V end was cut by 10 bases, the J end by 5 bases, with 16 bases between. Germline V gene lookup returns CDR1 LNHDA and CDR2 SQIVND (reference sequence). The CDR3 length is 13 residues. CDR3 loop: CATLAVGRDTQYF. The CDR3, as DNA: TGTGCCACCCTGGCCGTCGGCCGAGATACGCAGTATTTT.

The CDR3 loop reads CASSHIPLSSYNEQFF. The CDR3 DNA follows: TGTGCCAGCAGCCACATACCTCTCAGCTCCTACAATGAGCAGTTCTTC. The J gene is TRBJ2-1, the V gene TRBV4-2; D uncertain. The V end lost 3 bases, the J end lost 0 bases, and 12 bases lay between the germline ends. The CDR3 is 16 amino acids. CDR1 is LGHNA and CDR2 is YNFKEQ in the germline V gene.

This clonotype has a handful of counts. The rearrangement links TRBV6-2 or TRBV6-3 to TRBJ2-7, with D perhaps matching TRBD2 (6 bases). CDR3 length: 16 residues. The V end was cut by 5 bases, the J end by 1 base, with 18 bases between. The germline V gene encodes CDR1 MNHEY and CDR2 SVGEGT. CDR3 residues: CASSTRDGGSSYEQYF. CDR3 sequence (DNA): TGTGCCAGCAGTACGAGGGACGGAGGGAGTTCCTACGAGCAGTACTTC.

V is TRBV12-3 or TRBV12-4 and J is TRBJ2-1; D is ambiguous. The CDR3 has 17 amino acids. Trimming removed 5 bases at V and 2 bases at J, with 19 bases between. The CDR3 DNA reads TGTGCCAGCAGTGACGAAGATGGGATAACCGCCTACAATGAGCAGTTCTTC. Translating gives CASSDEDGITAYNEQFF.